These 27 T cell receptor beta chains originate from one sample sequenced in a study of blood T cell repertoires in COVID-19. Assay used: immunoSEQ multiplex PCR; TCRdb lists only in-frame clones, some missing. This table has about 180,000 clones, about 91% appearing once. Material for sequencing was peripheral blood. These receptors all stem from a woman under 40 with acute or convalescent COVID-19.

This clone appeared once. The CDR3 sequence is CASYRAGGETQYF. In DNA form, the CDR3 reads TGTGCCAGCTATCGGGCGGGAGGAGAGACCCAGTACTTC. J is TRBJ2-5 and V is TRBV6-5; 8 bases agree with TRBD2. Germline V gives CDR1 MNHEY, CDR2 SVGAGI. CDR3 size: 13 residues. Losses at the gene ends were 8 bases for V and 4 bases for J; bases not matched to a gene: 6.

This chain links TRBV6-5 with TRBJ2-2; D gene uncertain. V lost 4 bases, J lost 10 bases, and 10 bases lay in between. Germline V gene sequence: CDR1 MNHEY, CDR2 SVGAGI. The CDR3 covers 12 residues. Written as DNA, the CDR3 is TGTGCCAGCAGTTCCACTCGTATGGAGCTGTTTTTT. This gives the protein CASSSTRMELFF.

This chain connects TRBV3-1 (or the pseudogene TRBV3-2) to TRBJ2-3, with 8 bases aligning to TRBD2. J was trimmed by 3 bases and V by 4 bases; bases with no gene match: 6. This CDR3 has 15 amino acids. In germline, CDR1 is LGHDT, CDR2 YNNKEL (reference sequence). The CDR3: CASSLSGLGTDTQYF. CDR3 nucleotide sequence: TGTGCCAGCAGCCTTTCGGGACTAGGTACAGATACGCAGTATTTT.

The chain has TRBV2 and TRBJ1-5; 7 bases fit TRBD1. The junction had 9 bases not matched to a gene; V was cut back by 7 bases and J by 6 bases. Germline CDR1 and CDR2: SNHLY and FYNNEI. CDR3 length equals 14 residues. The CDR3 bases are TGTGCCAGCATGTACCAGGGGGTGGGTCAGCCCCAGCATTTT. Protein product: CASMYQGVGQPQHF.

The rearrangement uses TRBV11-3 and TRBJ2-1; 12 nucleotides agree with TRBD2. The CDR3 consists of 18 residues. V lost 4 bases and J lost 6; bases outside the gene matches: 13. Per germline, CDR1 SGHNT and CDR2 YENEEA. Here the CDR3 reads CASSWRPASGRAFNEQFF. The DNA of the CDR3 is TGTGCCAGCAGCTGGAGACCTGCTAGCGGGAGGGCCTTCAATGAGCAGTTCTTC.

The V gene is TRBV2, the J gene TRBJ1-3; D is perhaps TRBD1 (5 bases). V lost 10 bases and J 1 base, leaving 14 bases between the germline ends. Germline V gene lookup returns CDR1 SNHLY and CDR2 FYNNEI. This CDR3 is built from 14 residues. The DNA for the CDR3 is TGTGCCACACAAAAAGGGGTTTCTGGAAACACCATATATTTT. Its protein product is CATQKGVSGNTIYF.

The J gene is TRBJ2-2, the V gene TRBV28, with 8 bases matching TRBD1. The CDR3 has 16 amino acids. Losses at the gene ends were 7 bases for V and 5 bases for J; bases not matched to a gene: 12. The germline V gene encodes CDR1 MDHEN and CDR2 SYDVKM. The chain's CDR3 is CASKRQGLPRTGELFF. The CDR3 DNA reads TGTGCCAGCAAGAGACAGGGGCTCCCTCGGACCGGGGAGCTGTTTTTT.

The chain joins TRBV5-1 to TRBJ2-5; TRBD1 agrees at 7 bases. Germline lookup yields CDR1 SGHRS and CDR2 YFSETQ. Trimming at V came to 4 bases and at J to 2 bases, leaving 11 bases not matched to a gene. CDR3 length: 16 amino acids. As DNA, the CDR3 is TGCGCCAGCAGCCATGGACAGGCTTCCCAACAAGAGACCCAGTACTTC. Encoded protein: CASSHGQASQQETQYF. Full variable domain (outside the CDR3, taken from reference TRBV5-1 and TRBJ2-5): KAGVTQTPRYLIKTRGQQVTLSCSPISGHRSVSWYQQTPGQGLQFLFEYFSETQRNKGNFPGRFSGRQFSNSRSEMNVSTLELGDSALYLCASSHGQASQQETQYFGPGTRLLVL.

The chain combines TRBV11-2 with TRBJ1-2; maybe TRBD1 (6 bases). This CDR3 is built from 15 residues. Germline CDR1 and CDR2: SGHAT and FQNNGV. V was cut by 5 bases and J by 0 bases, with 13 bases left in between. The CDR3 nucleotides read TGTGCCAGCAGCAGGCGACAGGACACTAACTATGGCTACACCTTC. Translating it yields CASSRRQDTNYGYTF.

The rearrangement joins TRBV5-4 to TRBJ2-7; 7 bases are a match to TRBD1. CDR1 SGHNT and CDR2 YYREEE come from the germline V gene (reference sequence). CDR3 length: 17 residues. The V and J ends lost 1 base and 0 bases, in that order; junction bases with no gene match: 10. In DNA, the CDR3 is TGTGCCAGCAGCTTGAGGGTACAGGGGTCAACCTCCTACGAGCAGTACTTC. Protein sequence: CASSLRVQGSTSYEQYF.

The rearrangement links TRBV3-1 (or the pseudogene TRBV3-2) to TRBJ1-4, with D possibly matching TRBD1 (6 bases). The V end lost 1 base, the J end lost 17 bases, and 11 bases lay between the germline ends. The CDR3 sequence is 11 residues long. Germline assignment: CDR1 LGHDT and CDR2 YNNKEL (reference sequence). The CDR3, as DNA: TGTGCCAGCAGCCAAGCGGGACATCTCTTTTTT. Translating it yields CASSQAGHLFF.

This sequence joins TRBV11-3 and TRBJ2-1; maybe TRBD2 (6 bases). V lost 4 bases, J lost 6 bases, and 16 bases lay in between. Per the germline V gene, CDR1 is SGHNT and CDR2 is YENEEA. The CDR3 loop spans 15 amino acids. Here the CDR3 reads CASSSRDRRGNEQFF. CDR3 nucleotide sequence: TGTGCCAGCAGCTCTCGGGATCGGCGGGGCAATGAGCAGTTCTTC.

The chain uses TRBV4-2 and TRBJ2-2; 10 bases line up with TRBD2. J was trimmed by 1 base and V by 0 bases; bases with no gene match: 2. The germline gives CDR1 LGHNA, CDR2 YNFKEQ. The CDR3 spans 17 residues. CDR3 residues: CASSQDVAGGNTGELFF. In DNA form, the CDR3 reads TGTGCCAGCAGCCAAGATGTAGCGGGAGGGAACACCGGGGAGCTGTTTTTT.

The chain links TRBV4-1 to TRBJ2-1, with 8 bases aligning to TRBD2. This CDR3 comprises 16 residues. The trim removed 5 bases at V and 0 bases at J, leaving 6 bases unmatched. CDR1 MGHRA and CDR2 YSYEKL come from the germline V gene. CDR3 residues: CASSFSGTHSYNEQFF. The CDR3 DNA sequence: TGCGCCAGCAGCTTTAGCGGGACCCACTCCTACAATGAGCAGTTCTTC.

The rearrangement uses TRBV28 and TRBJ1-6; unclear D gene. Germline CDR1 is MDHEN and CDR2 is SYDVKM. The CDR3 loop spans 12 amino acids. Trimming pared 9 bases from V and 12 bases from J, leaving 15 bases between. Written as DNA, the CDR3 is TGTGCCAGTCGAGGGCTTTTAGTACCCCTCCACTTT. Its translation is CASRGLLVPLHF.

The chain recombines TRBV3-1 (or the pseudogene TRBV3-2) with TRBJ2-5; 8 bases agree with TRBD2. The V gene end was trimmed by 1 base and the J gene end by 4 bases; junction bases not matched to a gene: 8. CDR1 and CDR2 from the germline V gene are LGHDT and YNNKEL (reference sequence). The CDR3 covers 16 residues. In DNA, the CDR3 is TGTGCCAGCAGCCAAGTCGGGAGGGCCGTCCGAGAGACCCAGTACTTC. It translates to CASSQVGRAVRETQYF.

The chain has TRBV14 and TRBJ2-1, with D possibly TRBD2 on 6 matching bases. CDR3 length: 15 residues. CDR1 is SGHDN and CDR2 is FVKESK in the germline V gene. The V and J ends lost 3 bases and 6 bases respectively, with 15 bases between them. CDR3 bases: TGTGCCAGCAGCCACTCGGGGAGGAGCCTCAATGAGCAGTTCTTC. This sequence encodes CASSHSGRSLNEQFF.

This sequence joins TRBV19 and TRBJ2-2; 7 bases fit TRBD1. Looked up from germline, CDR1 is LNHDA and CDR2 is SQIVND (reference sequence). The V and J ends lost 10 bases and 1 base, in that order; junction bases with no gene match: 9. CDR3 length: 15 amino acids. Here the CDR3 DNA reads TGTGCCACGTCGCGGAGGACAGGGAACACCGGGGAGCTGTTTTTT. This encodes CATSRRTGNTGELFF.

The J gene is TRBJ2-7, the V gene TRBV28; 8 bases match TRBD2. The CDR3 length is 19 residues. Germline V gives CDR1 MDHEN, CDR2 SYDVKM. J lost 6 bases, V lost 3 bases, and 22 bases had no gene match. DNA of the CDR3: TGTGCCAGCAGTTTTCTTCTCGACCCCAAAGGGGCTAGCGGGTTCGAGCAGTACTTC. Encoded protein: CASSFLLDPKGASGFEQYF.

This chain joins TRBV7-6 and TRBJ1-4; tentative D call: TRBD1 (6 bases). Germline assignment: CDR1 SGHVS and CDR2 FNYEAQ. This CDR3 region has 16 residues. Trimming pared 3 bases from V and 10 bases from J, leaving 21 bases between. The CDR3 protein is CASSLKPGHQTGKLFF. The CDR3 DNA follows: TGTGCCAGCAGCTTGAAACCGGGACACCAGACGGGAAAACTGTTTTTT.

The gene calls are TRBV4-2 and TRBJ2-7; a possible D gene is TRBD2 (5 bases). Germline CDR1 and CDR2: LGHNA and YNFKEQ. V gave up 1 base and J gave up 0 bases, with 16 bases separating them. The CDR3 is 17 amino acids. This CDR3 reads CASSQAVGGYLSYEQYF. As DNA, the CDR3 is TGTGCCAGCAGCCAAGCCGTAGGCGGGTACCTCTCCTACGAGCAGTACTTC.

The rearrangement uses TRBV3-1 (or the pseudogene TRBV3-2) and TRBJ2-5; weak D call: TRBD2 (6 bases). The V gene lost 1 base and the J gene lost 5 bases, with 14 bases spanning the gap. Germline CDR1 LGHDT, CDR2 YNNKEL (reference sequence). This CDR3 is built from 15 residues. The CDR3 protein is CASSQVGRPGETQYF. The CDR3 DNA sequence: TGTGCCAGCAGCCAAGTCGGGAGACCGGGGGAGACCCAGTACTTC.

The V call is TRBV6-5, the J call TRBJ1-6; 7 nucleotides align to TRBD1. The length of the CDR3 is 15 residues. After removal of 6 bases from V and 9 bases from J, the junction contained 11 bases not matched to a gene. The germline gives CDR1 MNHEY, CDR2 SVGAGI. Here the CDR3 DNA reads TGTGCCAGCAGCCGAATTCAGGGGGGAGGTTCACCCCTCCACTTT. This sequence encodes CASSRIQGGGSPLHF.

The genes are TRBV6-4 and TRBJ2-1; 8 positions agree with TRBD2. CDR3 size: 15 residues. J lost 12 bases, V lost 2 bases, and 12 bases had no gene match. The germline V gene encodes CDR1 MRHNA and CDR2 SNTAGT. The CDR3 sequence: CASSDHQRGQHGQFF. The DNA of the CDR3 is TGTGCCAGCAGTGACCACCAGCGGGGGCAGCATGGGCAGTTCTTC.

CDR3 in DNA: TGCAGCGCATCGACTCGATTCACAGATACGCAGTATTTT. Amino acids: CSASTRFTDTQYF. This chain links TRBV29-1 with TRBJ2-3; D remains ambiguous. Germline V gene sequence: CDR1 SQVTM, CDR2 ANQGSEA. Deletions cut 7 bases from V and 2 bases from J, with 13 bases between. This CDR3 contains 13 residues.

This chain uses TRBV5-1 with TRBJ2-7, with TRBD1 identical over 7 bases. Germline CDR1 is SGHRS and CDR2 is YFSETQ. With 5 bases clipped from V and 6 bases from J, the junction kept 11 bases outside the gene matches. CDR3 length equals 14 residues. CDR3 bases: TGCGCCAGCAGGCAAGAGGGGGCGGTCAGCGAGCAGTACTTC. As protein: CASRQEGAVSEQYF.

V and J are TRBV7-9 and TRBJ2-3; 7 bases are a match to TRBD1. The V segment lost 5 bases and the J segment 6 bases; nucleotides outside the gene matches: 5. Germline values: CDR1 SEHNR, CDR2 FQNEAQ (reference sequence). There are 13 residues in the CDR3. The CDR3 protein is CASSNAGGDTQYF. In nucleotides, the CDR3 is TGTGCCAGCAGCAACGCAGGGGGTGATACGCAGTATTTT.